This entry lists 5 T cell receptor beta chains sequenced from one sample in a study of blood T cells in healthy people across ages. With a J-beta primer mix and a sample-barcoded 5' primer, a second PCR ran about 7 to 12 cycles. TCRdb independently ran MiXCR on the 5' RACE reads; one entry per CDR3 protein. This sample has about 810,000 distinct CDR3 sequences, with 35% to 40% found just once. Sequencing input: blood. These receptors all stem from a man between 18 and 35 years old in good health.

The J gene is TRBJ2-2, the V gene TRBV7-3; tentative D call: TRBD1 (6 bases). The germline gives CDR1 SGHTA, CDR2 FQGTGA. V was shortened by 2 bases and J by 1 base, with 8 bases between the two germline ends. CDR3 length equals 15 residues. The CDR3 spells CASSLLGGNTGELFF. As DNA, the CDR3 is TGTGCCAGCAGCTTATTAGGGGGGAACACCGGGGAGCTGTTTTTT.

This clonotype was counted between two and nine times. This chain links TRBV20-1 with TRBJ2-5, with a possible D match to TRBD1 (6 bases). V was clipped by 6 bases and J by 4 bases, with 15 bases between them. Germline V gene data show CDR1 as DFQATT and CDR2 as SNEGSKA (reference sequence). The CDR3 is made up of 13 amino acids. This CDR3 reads CSARGQGRETQYF. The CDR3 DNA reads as TGCAGTGCCCGAGGGCAGGGGAGAGAGACCCAGTACTTC.

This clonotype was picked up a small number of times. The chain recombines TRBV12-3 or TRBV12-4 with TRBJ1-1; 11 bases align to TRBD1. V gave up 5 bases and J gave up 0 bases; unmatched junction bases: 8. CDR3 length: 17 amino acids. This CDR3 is CASSLGTGGTMNTEAFF. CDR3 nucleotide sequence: TGTGCCAGCAGTCTGGGGACAGGGGGAACCATGAACACTGAAGCTTTCTTT.

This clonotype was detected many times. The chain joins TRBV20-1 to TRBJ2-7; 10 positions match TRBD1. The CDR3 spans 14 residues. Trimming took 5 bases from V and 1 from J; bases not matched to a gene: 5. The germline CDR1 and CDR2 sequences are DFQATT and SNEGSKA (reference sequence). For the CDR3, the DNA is TGCAGTGCTTGGGACAGGGGCCCTTCCTACGAGCAGTACTTC. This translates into CSAWDRGPSYEQYF.

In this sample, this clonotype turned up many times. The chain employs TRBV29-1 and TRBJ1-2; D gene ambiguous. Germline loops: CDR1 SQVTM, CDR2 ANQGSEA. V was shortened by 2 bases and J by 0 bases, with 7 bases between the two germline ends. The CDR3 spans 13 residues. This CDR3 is CSVERAANYGYTF. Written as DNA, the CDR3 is TGCAGCGTTGAAAGGGCAGCTAACTATGGCTACACCTTC.